A single T cell receptor beta chain is shown here with its context. Study processing details: Nucleated cell number was recorded as an estimate derived from reference gene primer amplification. Profiling relied on immunoSEQ multiplex PCR, and the TCRdb table lists in-frame clones only, not all of them. The D gene and trimming were derived from the DNA, and the V and J assignments and clone size from that table. The data hold tens of thousands of clones, with 85% to 90% observed a single time. The sample originates from a study of blood T cell repertoires in COVID-19. Study in general: COVID-19 samples collected from the United States, Italy and Spain covered acute and convalescent phases. Sample material is recorded as cDNA or gDNA derived from T cells, B-cell-depleted T cells, or PBMCs.

Germline V CDR1 and CDR2: ENHRY, SYGVKD. This CDR3 region has 13 residues. The V end was cut by 8 bases, the J end by 7 bases, with 12 bases between. The receptor was derived from a man older than 75 with acute or convalescent COVID-19. V usage is TRBV10-3 and J usage is TRBJ1-6; possibly TRBD1 for D (6 bases). Material for sequencing was peripheral blood. CDR3 sequence: CAIRTDQNSPLHF. The CDR3 DNA reads TGTGCCATCCGGACAGACCAGAATTCACCCCTCCACTTT.